The present entry profiles one TCR beta chain with its context. The data derive from a study of T cell responses to AZD1222 COVID-19 vaccine. Sequencing used immunoSEQ multiplex PCR; TCRdb keeps in-frame clones, though not all of them. Of some 150,000 clones detected, about 90% appear once; the ten largest clones hold roughly 4.4%. V gave up 0 bases and J gave up 2 bases; unmatched junction bases: 13. CDR1 is SGDLS and CDR2 is YYNGEE in the germline V gene. This CDR3 region has 18 residues. This clonotype was obtained from an adult in good health. This sequence joins TRBV9 and TRBJ2-7; 8 positions agree with TRBD1. The input for sequencing was peripheral blood, taken on day 0 of MenACWY control vaccination. DNA for the CDR3: TGTGCCAGCAGCGTAGGAATAGACAGGGGCCTTGTACCCTACGAGCAGTACTTC. This sequence encodes CASSVGIDRGLVPYEQYF.